This T cell receptor beta chain is from a study of blood T cell repertoires in COVID-19. Study overall: The analysed material was cDNA or gDNA that came from T cells, B-cell-depleted T cells, or PBMCs.

Seattle patients were enrolled during active infection and followed longitudinally. This CDR3 spans 15 amino acids. V was trimmed by 4 bases and J by 4 bases, leaving 14 bases between them. Per germline, CDR1 MNHEY and CDR2 SVGAGI. Regarding this clone: Additional DNA sequences in this sample encode the identical CDR3.

TCRdb's table, derived via immunoSEQ multiplex PCR, lists solely in-frame clones and lacks some. The top ten clones hold 0.7% to 1% of a sample with roughly 460,000 clones, roughly 89% of them seen once. V and J are TRBV6-5 and TRBJ2-1; D may be TRBD2 (7 bases). The specimen sequenced was peripheral blood. The sequence derives from a man aged 18 to 30 with COVID-19, enrolled during active disease. The CDR3 sequence: CASSSLGGGYNEQFF. As DNA, the CDR3 is TGTGCCAGCAGTTCCCTAGGGGGAGGGTACAATGAGCAGTTCTTC.